The TCR beta chain described here comes from a study of STAT3 mutations in large granular lymphocyte leukemia. General observations from the study: In T-cell large granular lymphocyte leukemia, about half of patients showed multiple immunodominant subclonotypes.

Concerning this clone itself: Its specificity is not known.

CDR1 is SGHRS, CDR2 YFSETQ, per germline. Trimming stripped 3 bases from V and 0 bases from J, with 11 bases between. The CDR3 length is 15 residues. Using immunoSEQ multiplex PCR, the repertoire was profiled, and TCRdb retains in-frame clones only, with some absent. The sample gives about 10,000 clones, about 85% of which show up once; about 27% is in the top ten. The rearrangement joins TRBV5-1 to TRBJ2-3; a weak D match, TRBD2 (6 bases). Sequenced material: peripheral blood mononuclear cells. This receptor was taken from a man in his 60s with T-cell large granular lymphocyte leukemia. Some clones in this sample may be carry-over from other donors' samples. CDR3 in amino acids: CASSWSGTSTDTQYF. The CDR3 DNA follows: TGCGCCAGCAGCTGGTCCGGGACTAGCACAGATACGCAGTATTTT. Using reference TRBV5-1 and TRBJ2-3 for the parts outside the CDR3, the full variable domain is KAGVTQTPRYLIKTRGQQVTLSCSPISGHRSVSWYQQTPGQGLQFLFEYFSETQRNKGNFPGRFSGRQFSNSRSEMNVSTLELGDSALYLCASSWSGTSTDTQYFGPGTRLTVL.